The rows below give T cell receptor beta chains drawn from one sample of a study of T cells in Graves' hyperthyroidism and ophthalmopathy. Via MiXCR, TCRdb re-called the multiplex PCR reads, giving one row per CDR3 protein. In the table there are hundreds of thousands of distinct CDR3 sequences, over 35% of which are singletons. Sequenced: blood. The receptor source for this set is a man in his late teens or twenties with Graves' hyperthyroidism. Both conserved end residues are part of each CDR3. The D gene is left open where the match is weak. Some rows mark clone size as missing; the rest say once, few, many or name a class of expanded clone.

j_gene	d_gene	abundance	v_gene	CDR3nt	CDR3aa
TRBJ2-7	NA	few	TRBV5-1	TGCGCCAGCAGCCTCCGGGACGGAGGAGCCTACGAGCAGTACTTC	CASSLRDGGAYEQYF
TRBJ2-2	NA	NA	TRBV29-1	TGTGCCAGTATGCCGGGGCCCAGCCGGCGTGGCACCGGGGAGCCGTTTTTT	CASMPGPSRRGTGEPFF
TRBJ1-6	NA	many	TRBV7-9	TGTGCCAGCAGCGTAGACATTGCACCCCTCCACTTT	CASSVDIAPLHF
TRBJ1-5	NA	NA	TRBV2	TGTGCCAGCAGTGAGGCAGGGACCCAGCATTTT	CASSEAGTQHF
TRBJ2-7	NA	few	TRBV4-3	TGCGCCAGCAGCCAATGGCGAACCTACGAGCAGTACTTC	CASSQWRTYEQYF
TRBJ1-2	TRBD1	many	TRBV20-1	TGCAGTGCCGCTCCAGGGGGCAACTATGGCTACACCTTC	CSAAPGGNYGYTF
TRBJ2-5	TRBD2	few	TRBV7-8	TGTGCCAGCAGCTTAGATTCGGGGGGGCAAGAGACCCAGTACTTC	CASSLDSGGQETQYF
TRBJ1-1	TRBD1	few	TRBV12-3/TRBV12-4	TGTGCCAGCAAGACAGGGGGAGACACTGAAGCTTTCTTT	CASKTGGDTEAFF
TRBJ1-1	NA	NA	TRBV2	TGTGCCAGCGGAGGGGACATTAACACTGAAGCTTTCTTT	CASGGDINTEAFF
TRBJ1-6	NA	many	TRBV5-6	TGTGCCAGCAGCTTGGTAGCCCCGCTTGGTTCACCCCTCCACTTT	CASSLVAPLGSPLHF
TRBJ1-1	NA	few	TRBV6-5	TGTGCCAGCAGCGACGCCTTTGAAGCTTTCTTT	CASSDAFEAFF
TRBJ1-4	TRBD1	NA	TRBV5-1	TGCGCCAGCAGCTTCGACAGGGGGCATAATGAAAAACTGTTTTTT	CASSFDRGHNEKLFF
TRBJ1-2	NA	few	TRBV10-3	TGTGCCAGCAGTGAGTCGGACAGAAACTATGGCTACACCTTC	CASSESDRNYGYTF
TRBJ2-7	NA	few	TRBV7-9	TGTGCCAGCAGCTTAGGAAAGGGGGTGGCCTACGAGCAGTACTTC	CASSLGKGVAYEQYF
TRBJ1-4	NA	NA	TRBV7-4	TGTGCCAGCAGCCTCGGGGGGAATTCTGAAAAACTGTTTTTT	CASSLGGNSEKLFF
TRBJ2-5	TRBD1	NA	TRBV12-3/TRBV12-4	TGTGCCAGCAGTTATAGGGTCGGGACAGGTGATGCTGAGACCCAGTACTTC	CASSYRVGTGDAETQYF
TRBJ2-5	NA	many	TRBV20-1	TGCAGTGCTACAGTTCAAGAGACCCAGTACTTC	CSATVQETQYF
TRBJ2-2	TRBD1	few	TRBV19	TGTGCCAGTAGTATCTTACAGGGGAGTAACACCGGGGAGCTGTTTTTT	CASSILQGSNTGELFF
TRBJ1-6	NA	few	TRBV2	TGTGCCAGCAGTACAGGTTCACCCCTCCACTTT	CASSTGSPLHF
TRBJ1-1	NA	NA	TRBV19	TGTGCCAGTAGTATTAGTGCCAGGGGGAACACTGAAGCTTTCTTT	CASSISARGNTEAFF
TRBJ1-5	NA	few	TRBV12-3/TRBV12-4	TGTGCCAGCAGCCTACTACGGGGCGGAAGGCCAAATCAGCCCCAGCATTTT	CASSLLRGGRPNQPQHF
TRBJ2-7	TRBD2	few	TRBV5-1	TGCGCCAGCAATGAGGGACTATTAGGCTACGAGCAGTACTTC	CASNEGLLGYEQYF
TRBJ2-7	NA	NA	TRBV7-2	TGCGCCAGCAGCTTGAACAGGGTTGGTATAGATTACGAGCAGTACTTC	CASSLNRVGIDYEQYF
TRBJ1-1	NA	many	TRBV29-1	TGCAGCGTTGAAGTATCCACCGACACTGAAGCTTTCTTT	CSVEVSTDTEAFF
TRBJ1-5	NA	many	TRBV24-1	TGTGCCACCAGTGAAGCCGGGCCCCAACACCAGCCCCAGCATTTT	CATSEAGPQHQPQHF
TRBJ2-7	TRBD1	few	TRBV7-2	TGTGCCAGCAGTAGACAGGGCCCCTCCTACGAGCAGTACTTC	CASSRQGPSYEQYF
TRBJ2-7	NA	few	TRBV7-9	TGTGCCAGCAGGCCGGAGGGCCTAGTCTACGAGCAGTACTTC	CASRPEGLVYEQYF
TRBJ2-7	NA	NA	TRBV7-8	TGTGCCAGCAGCTTAAGGAGCGCCCTAGGACAGTACTTC	CASSLRSALGQYF
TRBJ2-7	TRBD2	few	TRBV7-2	TGTGCCAGCAGCTCATCTAGCGGGAGAAGACCCTACGAGCAGTACTTC	CASSSSSGRRPYEQYF
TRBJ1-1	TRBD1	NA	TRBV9	TGTGCCGGCAGCCCTAGACAGGGGGGCACTGAAGCTTTCTTT	CAGSPRQGGTEAFF
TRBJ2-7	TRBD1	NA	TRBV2	TGTGCCAGCAGTGAAGCTCGGACAGGGGACTACGAGCAGTACTTC	CASSEARTGDYEQYF
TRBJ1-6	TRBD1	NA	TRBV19	TGTGCCTGGAAGAACAGGGGGCTGGGTGATTCACCCCTCCACTTT	CAWKNRGLGDSPLHF
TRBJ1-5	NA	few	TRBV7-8	TGTGCCAGCAGCTTAGCGGGACAAAATAGCAATCAGCCCCAGCATTTT	CASSLAGQNSNQPQHF
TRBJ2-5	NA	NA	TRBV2	TGTGCCAGCAGTGACAGCCTTGATCCCCAGTACTTC	CASSDSLDPQYF
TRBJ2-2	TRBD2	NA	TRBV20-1	TGCAGTGCTAGCCCTAGCGGGCCGCCGAACACCGGGGAGCTGTTTTTT	CSASPSGPPNTGELFF
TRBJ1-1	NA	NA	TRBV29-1	TGCAGCGTGGGACTAATGGGAACCACACGGAACACTGAAGCTTTCTTT	CSVGLMGTTRNTEAFF
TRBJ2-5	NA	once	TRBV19	TGTGCCAGCAGTTACTCCCCGGTTGCAGAGACCCAGTACTTC	CASSYSPVAETQYF
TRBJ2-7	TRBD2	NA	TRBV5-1	TGCGCCAGCAGCTACTCCGGGAGGCGCGACGAGCAGTACTTC	CASSYSGRRDEQYF
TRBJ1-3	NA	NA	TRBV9	TGTGCCAGCAGCCCCCGAGAGTGGGGGGAGGCCAACACCATATATTTT	CASSPREWGEANTIYF
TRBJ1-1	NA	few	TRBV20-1	TGCAGTGCTGGCTCGGGGGGGGCAGAGAACACTGAAGCTTTCTTT	CSAGSGGAENTEAFF
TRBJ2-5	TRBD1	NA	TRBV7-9	TGTGCCAGCAGTCCCCACTCAGGGGGCCAAGAGACCCAGTACTTC	CASSPHSGGQETQYF
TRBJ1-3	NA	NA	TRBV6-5	TGTGCCAGCAGTTTGGACCAGGGCTATGGAAACACCATATATTTT	CASSLDQGYGNTIYF
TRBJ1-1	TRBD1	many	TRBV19	TGTGCCAGTAGGGACGGGACAGGGAGACGAGCGAACACTGAAGCTTTCTTT	CASRDGTGRRANTEAFF
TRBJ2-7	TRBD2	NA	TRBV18	TGTGCCAGCTCCCCGGGACTAGCGGGAGTGAGGAGAAAGCAGTACTTC	CASSPGLAGVRRKQYF
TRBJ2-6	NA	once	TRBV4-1	TGCGCCAGCAGCCAAGGAGGAGGGCTCTCTGGGGCCAACGTCCTGACGTTC	CASSQGGGLSGANVLTF
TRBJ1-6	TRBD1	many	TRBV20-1	TGCAGTGCTAGAGAACGGGGACAGGGTAATTCACCCCTCCACTTT	CSARERGQGNSPLHF
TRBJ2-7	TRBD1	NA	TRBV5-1	TGCGCCAGCAGCTTGGGCGGGACAGGGGATTCCTACGAGCAGTACTTC	CASSLGGTGDSYEQYF
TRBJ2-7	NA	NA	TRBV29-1	TGCAGCGTTGCCAGGGAGGGGGACGGGGAGCAGTACTTC	CSVAREGDGEQYF
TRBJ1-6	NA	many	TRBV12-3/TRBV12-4	TGTGCCAGCAGTTTAGAGGGCCAGTCACCCCTCCACTTT	CASSLEGQSPLHF
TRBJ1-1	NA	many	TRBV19	TGTGCCAGTAGTGCATACAGTCCAACGGATCCTGAAGCTTTCTTT	CASSAYSPTDPEAFF
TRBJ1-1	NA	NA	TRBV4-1	TGCGCCAGCAGCCAAGAGGGAGTTCACGAAGCTTTCTTT	CASSQEGVHEAFF
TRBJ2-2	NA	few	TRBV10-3	TGTGCCAGCAGCGCGGACTTTAACCCCGGGGAGCTGTTTTTT	CASSADFNPGELFF
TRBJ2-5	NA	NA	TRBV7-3	TGTGCCAGCAGTCCACAGGGAGGGGGTCAAGAGACCCAGTACTTC	CASSPQGGGQETQYF
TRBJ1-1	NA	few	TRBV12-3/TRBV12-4	TGTGCCAGCAACCCTGGGGCAGGGGCGAACACTGAAGCTTTCTTT	CASNPGAGANTEAFF